The sequence of this TCR beta chain was determined in a study of blood T cell repertoires in COVID-19. Whole-study context: The study drew acute and convalescent COVID-19 samples from the United States, Italy and Spain.

Some clones are missing from TCRdb's copy, which holds only in-frame ones; the method was immunoSEQ multiplex PCR. This table holds about 300,000 clones, under 90% found once. The germline V and J ends were trimmed by 3 bases and 9 bases, with 20 bases remaining between them. There are 14 residues in the CDR3. CDR1 GTSNPN and CDR2 SVGIG come from the germline V gene (reference sequence). The sample consisted of PBMCs or T cells enriched from blood (not recorded which). The chain is built from TRBV30 and TRBJ1-2, with a weak D call TRBD1 (6 bases). The receptor's source is a man between 25 and 39 years old who had recovered from COVID-19. Here the CDR3 reads CAWRIQGQRISYTF. The DNA for the CDR3 is TGTGCCTGGAGAATCCAGGGACAACGGATTAGCTACACCTTC. The whole variable domain, filled in from reference TRBV30 and TRBJ1-2, reads SQTIHQWPATLVQPVGSPLSLECTVEGTSNPNLYWYRQAAGRGLQLLFYSVGIGQISSEVPQNLSASRPQDRQFILSSKKLLLSDSGFYLCAWRIQGQRISYTFGSGTRLTVV.